Each of the 16 T cell receptor beta chains below was sequenced from the same sample in a study of Graves' ophthalmopathy and Graves' hyperthyroidism. Amplified TCR beta CDR3 regions were obtained using RNA transcripts as template. The workflow started with a first-round RT-PCR run with HTBI primers and then moved on to a second-round multiplex PCR. TCRdb redid the calling of the multiplex PCR reads with MiXCR, one entry per CDR3 protein. The sample holds hundreds of thousands of distinct CDR3 sequences, roughly 20% seen once. Sequenced: peripheral blood. The source is a woman under 30 with stable Graves' hyperthyroidism.

This clonotype came up many times. The rearrangement uses TRBV4-1 and TRBJ2-5; perhaps D is TRBD1 or TRBD2 (5 bases each). The CDR3 is 14 residues long. Germline loops: CDR1 MGHRA, CDR2 YSYEKL. Trimming removed 9 bases from V and 5 bases from J, with 19 bases in between. CDR3 DNA: TGCGCCAGTTCTGAGTTGGGGGATGGTGAGACCCAGTACTTC. Translating it yields CASSELGDGETQYF.

This clonotype was observed many times. CDR3 sequence (DNA): TGCAGCGTTTCAGACTCTGGAAACACCATATATTTT. Amino acids: CSVSDSGNTIYF. The V gene is TRBV29-1, the J gene TRBJ1-3; D remains ambiguous. Trimming removed 5 bases at V and 0 bases at J, with 5 bases between. CDR1 and CDR2 (germline): SQVTM, ANQGSEA. This CDR3 comprises 12 residues.

This clonotype has ten or more counts. The CDR3 is CAWRLWTGRSGYGYTF. The CDR3 DNA is TGTGCCTGGAGACTATGGACAGGACGGTCGGGCTATGGCTACACCTTC. The genes are TRBV30 and TRBJ1-2; 7 positions agree with TRBD1. Germline CDR1 GTSNPN, CDR2 SVGIG (reference sequence). The CDR3 extends over 16 amino acids. With 3 bases clipped from V and 4 bases from J, the junction kept 14 bases outside the gene matches.

This clonotype was seen ten or more times. The chain is built from TRBV12-3 or TRBV12-4 and TRBJ1-6; D gene uncertain. This CDR3 contains 16 residues. The ends were cut back, 4 bases at V and 9 bases at J, with 19 bases in the middle. The DNA of the CDR3 is TGTGCCAGCAGTTCTTTGTCAGGTCAACGGAGTTCACCCCTCCACTTT. Amino acid sequence: CASSSLSGQRSSPLHF.

This clonotype was picked up many times. The chain is built from TRBV9 and TRBJ1-1; D gene unclear. V gave up 7 bases and J gave up 1 base, with 14 bases separating them. The germline gives CDR1 SGDLS, CDR2 YYNGEE. CDR3 size: 14 residues. The CDR3, as DNA: TGTGCCAGCTCAGTTTGGGCCAAGAACACTGAAGCTTTCTTT. The encoded protein is CASSVWAKNTEAFF.

With respect to this clonotype: Since a much larger clone is just one base distant, this may be a read error. The genes are TRBV11-2 and TRBJ2-7, with D unclear. CDR3 length equals 15 residues. In germline, CDR1 is SGHAT, CDR2 FQNNGV. CDR3 region: CDSSLGPLVQNEQYF. CDR3 nucleotides: TGTGACAGCAGCTTAGGACCCCTCGTCCAAAACGAGCAGTACTTC.

The genes are TRBV24-1 and TRBJ2-2; TRBD2 aligns across 7 bases. Germline V gene lookup returns CDR1 KGHDR and CDR2 SFDVKD. J lost 3 bases, V lost 3 bases, and 3 bases had no gene match. This CDR3 comprises 15 residues. CDR3 sequence reads: CATSDGREDTGELFF. The CDR3 nucleotides read TGTGCCACCAGTGATGGGAGGGAGGACACCGGGGAGCTGTTTTTT.

The table lists this clonotype with many counts. CDR3 residues: CASGRDGNQPQHF. The CDR3, as DNA: TGTGCCAGCGGAAGGGATGGCAATCAGCCCCAGCATTTT. The rearrangement joins TRBV6-2 or TRBV6-3 to TRBJ1-5, with unresolved D. Trimming left V 8 bases short and J 2 bases short, with 10 bases between. CDR1 and CDR2 (germline): MNHEY, SVGEGT. There are 13 residues in the CDR3.

V and J are TRBV30 and TRBJ1-1; D might be TRBD1 (5 bases). V was trimmed by 5 bases and J by 6 bases, leaving 25 bases between them. The CDR3 loop spans 16 amino acids. CDR1 is GTSNPN, CDR2 SVGIG, per germline (reference sequence). The CDR3 protein is CAWGEYAGVGVAEAFF. CDR3 nucleotides: TGTGCCTGGGGAGAGTACGCTGGAGTGGGGGTCGCTGAAGCTTTCTTT.

This rearrangement joins TRBV6-2 or TRBV6-3 to TRBJ1-1; no firm D call. Germline V gene lookup returns CDR1 MNHEY and CDR2 SVGEGT. This CDR3 comprises 13 residues. Trimming left V 7 bases short and J 0 bases short, with 9 bases between. For the CDR3, the DNA is TGTGCCAGCAAACTAACCATGAACACTGAAGCTTTCTTT. This sequence encodes CASKLTMNTEAFF.

This clonotype was detected many times. The chain combines TRBV27 with TRBJ1-2; D unclear. Trimming left V 2 bases short and J 4 bases short, with 8 bases between. The CDR3 has 13 residues. Germline CDR1 is MNHEY and CDR2 is SMNVEV (reference sequence). The CDR3 coding sequence is TGTGCCAGCAGTTTAAACAAACTCTATGGCTACACCTTC. Translation gives CASSLNKLYGYTF.

This clonotype occurred many times. This sequence joins TRBV12-3 or TRBV12-4 and TRBJ2-7, with 9 bases lining up with TRBD1. The junction had 4 bases not matched to a gene; V was cut back by 3 bases and J by 4 bases. The CDR3 has 14 residues. For the CDR3, the DNA is TGTGCCAGCAGTTTTACGGGACAGGGTTACGAGCAGTACTTC. Its protein is CASSFTGQGYEQYF.

This clonotype was picked up one time. Being one base from a much bigger clone, this may be a read error. This chain joins TRBV25-1 and TRBJ2-5, with D maybe TRBD2 (7 bases). The CDR3 sequence is 13 residues long. Germline lookup yields CDR1 MGHDK and CDR2 SYGVNS. CDR3 region: CASSAWEGESQYF. CDR3 nucleotides: TGTGCCAGCAGTGCGTGGGAGGGGGAGAGCCAGTACTTC.

This clonotype occurred many times. The rearrangement joins TRBV12-3 or TRBV12-4 to TRBJ2-7; TRBD2 might be the D (5 bases). The CDR3 covers 14 residues. Trimming removed 5 bases from V and 6 bases from J, with 17 bases in between. The CDR3 protein is CASSQTNGEGEQYF. The CDR3 bases are TGTGCCAGCAGTCAGACTAACGGCGAGGGCGAGCAGTACTTC.

This clonotype has only a few counts. The chain links TRBV10-3 to TRBJ1-2; D is ambiguous. CDR3 length: 14 amino acids. The germline V gene has CDR1 ENHRY and CDR2 SYGVKD. The V end lost 2 bases, the J end lost 6 bases, and 13 bases lay between the germline ends. CDR3 region: CAISEKGGLNGYTF. CDR3 coding DNA: TGTGCCATCAGTGAGAAAGGCGGGCTCAATGGCTACACCTTC.

This clonotype was recorded at least ten times. The chain carries TRBV27 and TRBJ1-5; 8 bases align to TRBD1. V gave up 6 bases and J gave up 4 bases; unmatched junction bases: 8. The length of the CDR3 is 15 residues. Germline V gene data show CDR1 as MNHEY and CDR2 as SMNVEV (reference sequence). CDR3 coding DNA: TGTGCCAGCAGATCCTTGGACAGGGTTAATCAGCCCCAGCATTTT. Translated: CASRSLDRVNQPQHF.